The sequence of this TCR beta chain was determined in a study of blood T cell repertoires in COVID-19. At the level of the study: Samples of COVID-19 (acute and convalescent) were obtained from the United States, Italy and Spain.

The repertoire was sequenced with immunoSEQ multiplex PCR; TCRdb's copy has only in-frame clones and lacks some. The repertoire consists of 150,000 to 200,000 clones, with 86% occurring once and the leading ten covering roughly 8.2%. Germline V gene lookup returns CDR1 SNHLY and CDR2 FYNNEI. The CDR3 is made up of 17 amino acids. Between the trimmed V and J ends, which lost 2 bases and 0 bases, there was a span of 17 bases. The clonotype comes from a man in his sixties with acute or convalescent COVID-19. The sequenced sample consisted of peripheral blood. This chain connects TRBV2 to TRBJ2-7; TRBD2 might be the D (7 bases). The CDR3 reads CASSEISGGASSYEQYF. Here the CDR3 DNA reads TGTGCCAGCAGTGAAATCTCTGGGGGGGCGAGCTCCTACGAGCAGTACTTC.